The rows below give T cell receptor beta chains drawn from one sample of a study of blood T cells in healthy people across ages. In TCRdb, the 5' RACE reads were re-called with MiXCR into one record per CDR3 protein. The data hold fewer than 800,000 distinct CDR3 sequences, with about 25% observed a single time. These sequences were also reported in another study, on T cells of mothers and their children.

Sequencing used blood. These receptors all come from a boy between 10 and 17 years old in good health. The CDR3 runs from the conserved cysteine through the conserved F or W.

V gene: TRBV7-2; J gene: TRBJ2-5; CDR3 protein: CASSLQGAETQYF
V gene: TRBV29-1; J gene: TRBJ2-5; CDR3 protein: CSVDLQETQYF
V gene: TRBV7-2; J gene: .; CDR3 protein: CASSLGLTSVYEQYF
V gene: TRBV20-1; J gene: TRBJ2-5; CDR3 protein: CSAKGRDNSPGEGTQYF
V gene: TRBV16; J gene: TRBJ2-7; CDR3 protein: CASSRPLLASEQYF
V gene: TRBV28; J gene: TRBJ2-5; CDR3 protein: CASSLDRTETQYF
V gene: TRBV20-1; J gene: TRBJ1-2; CDR3 protein: CSASGLELYGYTF
V gene: TRBV3-1; J gene: TRBJ1-1; CDR3 protein: CASSQADVAEAFF
V gene: TRBV6-5; J gene: .; CDR3 protein: CASSPTAKIYNEQFF
V gene: TRBV2; J gene: TRBJ2-7; CDR3 protein: CAGSRPGTIPEQYF
V gene: TRBV27; J gene: .; CDR3 protein: CASATAWGEQFF
V gene: TRBV9; J gene: TRBJ2-5; CDR3 protein: CASSTVGFQQETQYF
V gene: TRBV10-3; J gene: TRBJ2-5; CDR3 protein: CAIRVDREETQYF
V gene: TRBV12-3/TRBV12-4; J gene: TRBJ2-1; CDR3 protein: CASSLALGNEQFF
V gene: TRBV4-3; J gene: TRBJ2-5; CDR3 protein: CASSQVFSGGSQETQYF
V gene: TRBV14; J gene: TRBJ2-5; CDR3 protein: CASSQDSPYYQETQYF
V gene: TRBV9; J gene: TRBJ1-1; CDR3 protein: CASSVVGTVGIEAFF
V gene: TRBV6-4; J gene: TRBJ2-3; CDR3 protein: CASSDSDVDTQYF
V gene: TRBV6-5; J gene: TRBJ1-4; CDR3 protein: CAARRSTNEKLFF
V gene: TRBV27; J gene: TRBJ2-2; CDR3 protein: CASSLFSANTGELFF
V gene: TRBV3-1; J gene: TRBJ1-2; CDR3 protein: CASSQGGGAGGYTF
V gene: TRBV28; J gene: TRBJ2-3; CDR3 protein: CATGGGADTQYF
V gene: TRBV15; J gene: TRBJ2-1; CDR3 protein: CAIPLTSGGAHYNEQFF
V gene: TRBV15; J gene: TRBJ2-2; CDR3 protein: CATSRDRATGELFF
V gene: TRBV11-2; J gene: TRBJ2-2; CDR3 protein: CASSHPGQVYTGELFF
V gene: TRBV29-1; J gene: TRBJ1-2; CDR3 protein: CSVSSIGDGYTF
V gene: TRBV5-1; J gene: TRBJ1-1; CDR3 protein: CASSTTGASMNTEAFF
V gene: TRBV25-1; J gene: TRBJ2-5; CDR3 protein: CASRPSRGRQETQYF
V gene: TRBV6-1; J gene: TRBJ1-5; CDR3 protein: CASRGQGAINQPQHF
V gene: TRBV15; J gene: TRBJ2-7; CDR3 protein: CATSKGLPYEQYF
V gene: TRBV9; J gene: TRBJ2-6; CDR3 protein: CASSINRDTGSGANVLTF
V gene: TRBV28; J gene: TRBJ2-5; CDR3 protein: CASSLVDRQQYF
V gene: TRBV9; J gene: TRBJ2-5; CDR3 protein: CASTDIPGSGKETQYF
V gene: TRBV6-2/TRBV6-3; J gene: TRBJ2-1; CDR3 protein: CASSQPGQGYNEQFF
V gene: TRBV29-1; J gene: TRBJ1-2; CDR3 protein: CSVGFRGGGYTF
V gene: TRBV7-3; J gene: TRBJ2-5; CDR3 protein: CASSVTGGRETQYF
V gene: TRBV5-1; J gene: TRBJ2-1; CDR3 protein: CASSFAGSSSYNEQFF
V gene: TRBV11-2; J gene: TRBJ2-7; CDR3 protein: CASSSTGTAPYEQYF
V gene: TRBV14; J gene: TRBJ1-2; CDR3 protein: CASSQERTDYYGYTF
V gene: TRBV12-5; J gene: TRBJ2-7; CDR3 protein: CASGLGHSSYEQYF
V gene: TRBV3-1; J gene: TRBJ2-2; CDR3 protein: CAGSKAGEGGELFF
V gene: TRBV29-1; J gene: TRBJ2-3; CDR3 protein: CSVEMRRGTDTQYF
V gene: TRBV29-1; J gene: TRBJ2-7; CDR3 protein: CSALLAGRYEQYF
V gene: TRBV6-2/TRBV6-3; J gene: TRBJ2-5; CDR3 protein: CASSYSGTHSSQETQYF
V gene: TRBV2; J gene: .; CDR3 protein: CASSDYDVGTQYF
V gene: TRBV3-1; J gene: TRBJ2-3; CDR3 protein: CASSQEGGGGTDTQYF
V gene: TRBV6-6; J gene: TRBJ1-4; CDR3 protein: CASSYYRDRDEKLFF
V gene: TRBV7-9; J gene: TRBJ2-1; CDR3 protein: CASSLSIWGNEQFF
V gene: TRBV15; J gene: TRBJ2-5; CDR3 protein: CATSRVLEAETQYF
V gene: TRBV20-1; J gene: TRBJ1-1; CDR3 protein: CSASATGGTEAFF
V gene: TRBV5-1; J gene: TRBJ2-5; CDR3 protein: CASSPGQKETQSF
V gene: TRBV20-1; J gene: TRBJ1-1; CDR3 protein: CSAQGHLNTEAFF
V gene: TRBV20-1; J gene: TRBJ1-1; CDR3 protein: CSASRENTEAFF
V gene: TRBV12-3/TRBV12-4; J gene: .; CDR3 protein: CASSLGSWNEQFF
V gene: TRBV7-9; J gene: TRBJ1-4; CDR3 protein: CASSTTRQGTGEKLFF